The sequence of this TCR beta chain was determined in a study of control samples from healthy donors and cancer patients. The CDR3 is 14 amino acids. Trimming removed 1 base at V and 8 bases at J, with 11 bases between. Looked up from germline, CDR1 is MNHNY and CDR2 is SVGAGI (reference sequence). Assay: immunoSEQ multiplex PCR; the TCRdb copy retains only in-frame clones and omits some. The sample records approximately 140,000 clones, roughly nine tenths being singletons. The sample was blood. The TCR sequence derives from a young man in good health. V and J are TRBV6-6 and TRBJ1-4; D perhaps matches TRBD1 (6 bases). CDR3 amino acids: CASSYFRGGEKLFF. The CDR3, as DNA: TGTGCCAGCAGTTACTTCAGGGGTGGAGAAAAACTGTTTTTT.